One and the same sample provided the 27 T cell receptor beta chains below, sequenced in a study of blood T cell repertoires in COVID-19 (dated by TCRdb to between 2020 and 2021). Receptors were amplified or captured by the immunoSEQ multiplex PCR assay. The table comes from immuneACCESS by way of TCRdb, which keeps in-frame sequences with V and J called. Part of the clones is missing from these tables; in studies checked, under half for an unresolved V gene and the rest for unknown reasons. The sample contains roughly 88,000 clones, approximately 78% of them found a single time. The ten most abundant clones make up about a sixth of the sample. Sequenced material: peripheral blood. Receptor source: a woman aged 80 or over with acute or convalescent COVID-19.

The chain couples TRBV6-1 to TRBJ1-3; D unresolved. Germline values: CDR1 MNHNS, CDR2 SASEGT. The CDR3 has 15 amino acids. Trimming left V 0 bases short and J 0 bases short, with 6 bases between. In nucleotides, the CDR3 is TGTGCCAGCAGTGAAGCCACAGCCTCTGGAAACACCATATATTTT. This encodes CASSEATASGNTIYF.

The chain uses TRBV19 and TRBJ2-5; D may be TRBD1 (7 bases). Trimming shortened V by 1 base and J by 2 bases, and 11 bases separated the two germline ends. The CDR3 is made up of 15 amino acids. Germline-derived CDR1 and CDR2 are LNHDA and SQIVND (reference sequence). This chain's CDR3 is CASSIGQGGQETQYF. The CDR3 nucleotides read TGTGCCAGTAGTATAGGGCAGGGGGGTCAAGAGACCCAGTACTTC.

The chain has TRBV28 and TRBJ2-3, with TRBD2 matching 9 bases. Germline loops: CDR1 MDHEN, CDR2 SYDVKM. V lost 8 bases to trimming and J lost 6 bases; unmatched junction nucleotides: 9. This CDR3 is built from 14 residues. The CDR3 DNA is TGTGCCAGCGGCGGGGGGGGAATGGCTGATACGCAGTATTTT. It specifies CASGGGGMADTQYF. Full variable domain (remainder filled in from reference TRBV28 and TRBJ2-3): DVKVTQSSRYLVKRTGEKVFLECVQDMDHENMFWYRQDPGLGLRLIYFSYDVKMKEKGDIPEGYSVSREKKERFSLILESASTNQTSMYLCASGGGGMADTQYFGPGTRLTVL.

The chain joins TRBV5-1 to TRBJ2-3; TRBD2 aligns across 7 bases. The junction had 5 bases not matched to a gene; V was cut back by 1 base and J by 9 bases. The length of the CDR3 is 13 residues. Germline V lookup: CDR1 SGHRS, CDR2 YFSETQ. CDR3 region: CASSLPAGDTQYF. The CDR3 DNA is TGCGCCAGCAGCTTGCCCGCGGGGGACACGCAGTATTTT.

V is TRBV29-1 and J is TRBJ2-7; the match to TRBD2 covers 11 bases. The germline CDR1 and CDR2 sequences are SQVTM and ANQGSEA. The CDR3 runs to 14 residues. V shed 3 bases, J shed 5 bases, and the junction held 6 bases outside the gene matches. The CDR3 spells CSVEKTSGVNEQYF. As DNA, the CDR3 is TGCAGCGTTGAGAAGACTAGCGGGGTGAACGAGCAGTACTTC.

The CDR3 reads CASSRGQRFEAFF. The CDR3 DNA sequence: TGTGCCAGCAGCCGGGGACAGCGATTCGAAGCTTTCTTT. The J gene is TRBJ1-1, the V gene TRBV7-9, with 7 nucleotides matching TRBD1. Germline trimming cut 5 bases from V and 8 bases from J; bases unmatched to any gene: 8. The length of the CDR3 is 13 residues. Germline lookup yields CDR1 SEHNR and CDR2 FQNEAQ (reference sequence).

This chain uses TRBV25-1 with TRBJ1-1; D uncertain. V lost 4 bases and J lost 2, with 8 bases in between. This CDR3 comprises 13 residues. The germline gives CDR1 MGHDK, CDR2 SYGVNS. The CDR3 is CASSVGLNTEAFF. The CDR3 bases are TGTGCCAGCAGTGTCGGACTAAACACTGAAGCTTTCTTT.

The J gene is TRBJ2-3, the V gene TRBV19; 10 bases match TRBD1. V lost 5 bases to trimming and J lost 12 bases; unmatched junction nucleotides: 2. CDR1 is LNHDA and CDR2 is SQIVND in the germline V gene (reference sequence). The CDR3 has 11 amino acids. CDR3 DNA sequence: TGTGCCAGTAGTTGGGACAGGGGTCAGTATTTT. Protein: CASSWDRGQYF.

V and J are TRBV5-6 and TRBJ1-2; D possibly corresponds to TRBD1 (6 bases). This CDR3 spans 12 amino acids. Germline-derived CDR1 and CDR2 are SGHDT and YYEEEE. V lost 5 bases, J lost 8 bases, and 13 bases lay in between. The DNA for the CDR3 is TGTGCCAGCAGTCGGGACACAGGAGGCTACACCTTC. Translating gives CASSRDTGGYTF.

This chain links TRBV5-1 with TRBJ2-5, with TRBD2 matching over 13 bases. Trimming removed 4 bases from V and 5 bases from J; junction bases left unmatched: 11. Germline assignment: CDR1 SGHRS and CDR2 YFSETQ. This CDR3 comprises 17 residues. For the CDR3, the DNA is TGCGCCAGCAGCCTTGGCGGGACTAGCGGGGTAAGGGAGACCCAGTACTTC. This sequence encodes CASSLGGTSGVRETQYF.

V is TRBV7-3 and J is TRBJ2-1; 9 nucleotides match TRBD2. The CDR3 is 15 residues long. The germline V gene has CDR1 SGHTA and CDR2 FQGTGA. With V trimmed by 1 base and J by 2 bases, 0 bases remained unmatched. The CDR3 region has the DNA TGTGCCAGCAGCTTAAGCGGGGGGGCCTACAATGAGCAGTTCTTC. It codes for CASSLSGGAYNEQFF.

The chain recombines TRBV11-2 with TRBJ2-1; TRBD2 aligns across 7 bases. Germline CDR1 reads SGHAT; CDR2 reads FQNNGV. J was trimmed by 5 bases and V by 4 bases; bases with no gene match: 11. CDR3 length: 16 residues. The CDR3 sequence: CASSSPSLAVNNEQFF. In nucleotides, the CDR3 is TGTGCCAGCAGCTCCCCCAGTCTAGCGGTTAACAATGAGCAGTTCTTC.

The count of this clone is one. The chain employs TRBV11-2 and TRBJ2-7, with 9 bases identical to TRBD1. Germline CDR1 reads SGHAT; CDR2 reads FQNNGV. The CDR3 loop spans 15 amino acids. J was trimmed by 7 bases and V by 1 base; bases with no gene match: 8. The CDR3 sequence is CASSLVGTGTGEQYF. Here the CDR3 DNA reads TGTGCCAGCAGCTTAGTTGGGACAGGGACGGGGGAGCAGTACTTC.

The chain joins TRBV19 to TRBJ1-2, with D possibly TRBD1 on 5 matching bases. The germline V gene has CDR1 LNHDA and CDR2 SQIVND (reference sequence). The length of the CDR3 is 13 residues. V lost 8 bases and J lost 4, with 14 bases in between. The CDR3 reads CASGGDGVYGYTF. The CDR3, as DNA: TGTGCCAGTGGGGGGGACGGTGTCTATGGCTACACCTTC. The whole variable domain, remainder taken from reference TRBV19 and TRBJ1-2, is DGGITQSPKYLFRKEGQNVTLSCEQNLNHDAMYWYRQDPGQGLRLIYYSQIVNDFQKGDIAEGYSVSREKKESFPLTVTSAQKNPTAFYLCASGGDGVYGYTFGSGTRLTVV.

The gene calls are TRBV7-8 and TRBJ1-2, with D perhaps TRBD1 (6 bases). The V gene's germline CDR1 is SGHVS and CDR2 FQNEAQ. The CDR3 is 16 amino acids. The V end was cut by 5 bases, the J end by 4 bases, with 20 bases between. The chain's CDR3 is CASSPLTGAGIYGYTF. The CDR3 DNA reads TGTGCCAGCAGCCCATTGACAGGAGCGGGGATCTATGGCTACACCTTC.

In its sample, this clone was seen a few times. This rearrangement joins TRBV6-1 to TRBJ1-6; TRBD1 aligns across 8 bases. J gave up 5 bases and V 3 bases, and 3 bases lay outside the gene matches. CDR3 size: 15 residues. CDR1 and CDR2 (germline): MNHNS, SASEGT. The CDR3 loop is CASSEGTGDNSPLHF. The DNA of the CDR3 is TGTGCCAGCAGTGAGGGGACAGGTGATAATTCACCCCTCCACTTT.

This clone was seen a single time. This chain connects TRBV5-1 to TRBJ2-3, with D tentatively TRBD2 (6 bases). The germline V and J ends were trimmed by 4 bases and 5 bases, with 20 bases remaining between them. Germline V gene sequence: CDR1 SGHRS, CDR2 YFSETQ. The CDR3 runs 16 residues. CDR3 nucleotides: TGCGCCAGCAGCCCGGCGGGGTGGGCCGGGGGAGATACGCAGTATTTT. Encoded protein: CASSPAGWAGGDTQYF.

The chain combines TRBV24-1 with TRBJ1-6; weak D call: TRBD1 (5 bases). V gave up 5 bases and J gave up 2 bases, with 6 bases separating them. Germline assignment: CDR1 KGHDR and CDR2 SFDVKD. The CDR3 sequence is 14 residues long. The DNA of the CDR3 is TGTGCCACCAGTGCGGGGGCCTATAATTCACCCCTCCACTTT. Its protein is CATSAGAYNSPLHF.

The chain links TRBV10-3 to TRBJ2-7; TRBD1 matches at 7 bases. Germline-derived CDR1 and CDR2 are ENHRY and SYGVKD. This CDR3 has 13 amino acids. V gave up 6 bases and J gave up 6 bases; unmatched junction bases: 8. CDR3 region: CAIRHSGQVEQYF. DNA of the CDR3: TGTGCCATCAGGCATTCCGGACAGGTCGAGCAGTACTTC.

The chain combines TRBV6-2 or TRBV6-3 with TRBJ2-7, with D possibly matching TRBD1 (6 bases). This CDR3 has 15 amino acids. The V gene's germline CDR1 is MNHEY and CDR2 SVGEGT. V lost 3 bases, J lost 2 bases, and 14 bases lay in between. The CDR3 region has the DNA TGTGCCAGCAGTTATGAGCGAGGACAGACCTACGAGCAGTACTTC. This translates into CASSYERGQTYEQYF.

This clone was observed a handful of times. The CDR3 loop is CSARGTGGAWGYNSPLHF. CDR3 DNA: TGCAGCGCACGAGGGACAGGGGGCGCGTGGGGGTATAATTCACCCCTCCACTTT. The chain is built from TRBV29-1 and TRBJ1-6; 12 positions match TRBD1. The V and J ends lost 7 bases and 4 bases, in that order; junction bases with no gene match: 14. The CDR3 covers 18 residues. Germline V gene data show CDR1 as SQVTM and CDR2 as ANQGSEA. Variable domain in full (rest from reference TRBV29-1 and TRBJ1-6): SAVISQKPSRDICQRGTSLTIQCQVDSQVTMMFWYRQQPGQSLTLIATANQGSEATYESGFVIDKFPISRPNLTFSTLTVSNMSPEDSSIYLCSARGTGGAWGYNSPLHFGNGTRLTVT.

The count of this clone is one. This rearrangement joins TRBV6-4 to TRBJ1-1; TRBD1 aligns across 8 bases. Germline V gene sequence: CDR1 MRHNA, CDR2 SNTAGT. The CDR3 runs to 14 residues. V shed 6 bases, J shed 1 base, and the junction held 4 bases outside the gene matches. CDR3 bases: TGTGCCAGCAGACAGGGGGGAGAGAACACTGAAGCTTTCTTT. Translated: CASRQGGENTEAFF.

The rearrangement uses TRBV6-5 and TRBJ2-3; possibly TRBD1 for D (6 bases). Trimming pared 2 bases from V and 0 bases from J, leaving 9 bases between. CDR1 is MNHEY and CDR2 is SVGAGI in the germline V gene. CDR3 size: 15 residues. In DNA form, the CDR3 reads TGTGCCAGCAGTTACCGGGACACTAGCACAGATACGCAGTATTTT. Its protein is CASSYRDTSTDTQYF.

The rearrangement joins TRBV11-3 to TRBJ1-3; TRBD1 agrees at 8 bases. V dropped 5 bases and J dropped 2; count of bases not matched to a gene: 2. The CDR3 covers 14 residues. The germline V gene encodes CDR1 SGHNT and CDR2 YENEEA. The CDR3 loop is CASSGQGAGNTIYF. CDR3 DNA sequence: TGTGCCAGCAGCGGACAGGGAGCTGGAAACACCATATATTTT. Complete variable domain (other parts from reference TRBV11-3 and TRBJ1-3): EAGVVQSPRYKIIEKKQPVAFWCNPISGHNTLYWYLQNLGQGPELLIRYENEEAVDDSQLPKDRFSAERLKGVDSTLKIQPAELGDSAVYLCASSGQGAGNTIYFGEGSWLTVV.

The genes are TRBV11-2 and TRBJ1-4, with TRBD1 matching over 7 bases. Germline loops: CDR1 SGHAT, CDR2 FQNNGV. V dropped 5 bases and J dropped 7; count of bases not matched to a gene: 7. The CDR3 runs 14 residues. CDR3 coding DNA: TGTGCCAGCAGCCTGCAGGGGGTCGGTGAAAAACTGTTTTTT. Its protein is CASSLQGVGEKLFF.

V gene TRBV2 combines with J gene TRBJ2-7; D uncertain. The CDR3 runs to 12 residues. V lost 3 bases and J 0 bases, leaving 3 bases between the germline ends. Germline-derived CDR1 and CDR2 are SNHLY and FYNNEI. The CDR3 nucleotides are TGTGCCAGCAGTGACAACTCCTACGAGCAGTACTTC. Protein product: CASSDNSYEQYF.

V is TRBV19 and J is TRBJ1-4, with D possibly matching TRBD1 (5 bases). V was trimmed by 1 base and J by 10 bases, leaving 13 bases between them. CDR1 and CDR2 from the germline V gene are LNHDA and SQIVND (reference sequence). This CDR3 contains 14 residues. The CDR3 region has the DNA TGTGCCAGTAGTATAGGACAGCGGGAGGGAAAACTGTTTTTT. It specifies CASSIGQREGKLFF. Combining the CDR3 with reference TRBV19 and TRBJ1-4 gives the whole variable domain DGGITQSPKYLFRKEGQNVTLSCEQNLNHDAMYWYRQDPGQGLRLIYYSQIVNDFQKGDIAEGYSVSREKKESFPLTVTSAQKNPTAFYLCASSIGQREGKLFFGSGTQLSVL.